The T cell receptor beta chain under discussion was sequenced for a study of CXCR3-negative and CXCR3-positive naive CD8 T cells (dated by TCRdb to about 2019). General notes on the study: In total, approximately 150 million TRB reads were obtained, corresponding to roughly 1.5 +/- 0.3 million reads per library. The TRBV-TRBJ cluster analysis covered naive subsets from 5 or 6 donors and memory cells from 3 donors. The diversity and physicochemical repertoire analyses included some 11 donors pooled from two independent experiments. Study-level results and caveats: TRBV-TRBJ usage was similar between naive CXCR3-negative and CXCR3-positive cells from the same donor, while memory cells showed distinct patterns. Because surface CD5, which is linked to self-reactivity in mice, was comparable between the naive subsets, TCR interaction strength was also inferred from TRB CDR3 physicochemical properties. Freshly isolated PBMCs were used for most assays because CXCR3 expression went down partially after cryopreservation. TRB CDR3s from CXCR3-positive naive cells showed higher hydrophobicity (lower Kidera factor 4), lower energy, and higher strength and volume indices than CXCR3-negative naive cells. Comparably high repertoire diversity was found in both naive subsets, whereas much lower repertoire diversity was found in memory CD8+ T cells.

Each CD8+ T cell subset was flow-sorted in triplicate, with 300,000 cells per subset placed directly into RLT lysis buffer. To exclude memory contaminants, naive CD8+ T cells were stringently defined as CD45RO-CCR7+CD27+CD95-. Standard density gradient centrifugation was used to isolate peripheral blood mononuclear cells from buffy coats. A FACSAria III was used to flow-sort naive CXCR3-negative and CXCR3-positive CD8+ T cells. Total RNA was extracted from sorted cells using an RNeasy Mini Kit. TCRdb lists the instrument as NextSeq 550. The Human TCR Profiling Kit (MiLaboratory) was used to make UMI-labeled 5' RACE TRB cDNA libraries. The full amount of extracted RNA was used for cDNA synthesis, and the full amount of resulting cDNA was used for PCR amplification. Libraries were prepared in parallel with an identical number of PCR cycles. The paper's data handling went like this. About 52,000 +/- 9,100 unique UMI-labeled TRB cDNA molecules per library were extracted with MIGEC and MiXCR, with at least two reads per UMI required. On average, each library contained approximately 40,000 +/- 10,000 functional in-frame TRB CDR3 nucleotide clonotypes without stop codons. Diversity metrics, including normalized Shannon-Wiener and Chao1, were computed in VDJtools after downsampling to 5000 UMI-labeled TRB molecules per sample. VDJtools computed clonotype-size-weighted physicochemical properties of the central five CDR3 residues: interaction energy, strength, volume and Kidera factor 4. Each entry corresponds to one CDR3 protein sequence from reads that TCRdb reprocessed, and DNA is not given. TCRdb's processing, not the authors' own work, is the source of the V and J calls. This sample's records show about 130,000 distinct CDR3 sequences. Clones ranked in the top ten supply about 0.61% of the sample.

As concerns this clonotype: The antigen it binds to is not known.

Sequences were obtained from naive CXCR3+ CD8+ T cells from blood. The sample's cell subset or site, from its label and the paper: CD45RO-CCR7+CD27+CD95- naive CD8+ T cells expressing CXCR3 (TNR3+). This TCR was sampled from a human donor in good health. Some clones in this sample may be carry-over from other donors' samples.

This receptor carries the CDR3 CASSQEFQRYNEQFF. Rearrangement joined TRBV4-3 to TRBJ2-1. From the cysteine up to the phenylalanine, the CDR3 has a length of 15 residues. The coding DNA is unavailable. The CDR1 and CDR2 encoded by the germline V gene are LGHNA and YSLEER.